This TCR beta chain was found in a study of blood T cell repertoires in COVID-19. This CDR3 is built from 14 residues. V lost 6 bases to trimming and J lost 7 bases; unmatched junction nucleotides: 4. Germline V CDR1 and CDR2: SNHLY, FYNNEI. Sequencing was performed with immunoSEQ multiplex PCR; in TCRdb, only in-frame clones are kept and a portion is missing. Of fewer than 350,000 clones listed, approximately 91% were seen once; the top ten hold under 3%. In its sample, this clone was seen once. This same CDR3 is encoded by further DNA sequences in the sample. This TCR was sampled from a woman aged 35 to 49 with acute COVID-19. What was sequenced was PBMCs or T cells enriched from blood (not recorded which). V gene TRBV2 combines with J gene TRBJ1-5, with TRBD1 matching 12 bases. CDR3: CASRGTGGGQPQHF. The CDR3 nucleotides are TGTGCCAGCAGGGGGACAGGGGGCGGACAGCCCCAGCATTTT.